The clone carrying this T cell receptor (beta chain) was observed at least ten times. After removal of 6 bases from V and 10 bases from J, the junction contained 7 bases not matched to a gene. The CDR3 runs 13 residues. Germline V lookup: CDR1 SQVTM, CDR2 ANQGSEA. The researchers obtained blood RNA from unsorted whole blood and also extracted germline DNA. This sample stems from a study of tumor-infiltrating lymphocytes in primary liver carcinoma. Making TCR beta cDNA involved 400 to 600 ng total RNA and a constant-region primer. Nested multiplex PCR, run for three rounds with slightly modified ARM-PCR, yielded TCR beta libraries. Running around 9 cycles apiece, the first two PCR rounds relied on TRBV1-TRBV30 forward primers together with a C-beta reverse primer. One entry per CDR3 protein results from TCRdb running MiXCR on the multiplex PCR reads. The sample lists 330,000 or so distinct CDR3 sequences, less than 65% seen once, with roughly 6.5% in the top ten.

This clonotype was obtained from a man in his forties with primary liver carcinoma and hepatitis B virus infection. Material: peripheral blood. The chain joins TRBV29-1 to TRBJ1-6; 9 bases are shared with TRBD1. DNA of the CDR3: TGCAGCGTCAGGACAGGGGTAACCTCACCCCTCCACTTT. This gives the protein CSVRTGVTSPLHF.